This is a list of T cell receptor beta chains from one sample in a study of technical replicates of blood from a few donors. Assay: immunoSEQ multiplex PCR; the TCRdb copy retains only in-frame clones and omits some. This sample carries about 83,000 clones, roughly nine tenths of them seen once, and the ten largest clones take about 0.23%. The sample was T cells isolated from PBMCs. These TCRs come from a human donor in good health. Each CDR3 is given with its conserved first and last residue. D genes are given only for firm matches. Clone size is shown for a subset of rows, as once, few, many or a class of expanded clone.

size: .; D: .; V: TRBV28; J: TRBJ1-4; DNA: TGTGCCAGCAATGGGGGCAATGAAAAACTGTTTTTT; CDR3: CASNGGNEKLFF
size: .; D: .; V: TRBV25-1; J: TRBJ1-4; DNA: TGTGCCAGCAGTGACACTTCAACTAATGAAAAACTGTTTTTT; CDR3: CASSDTSTNEKLFF
size: once; D: .; V: TRBV5-8; J: TRBJ1-1; DNA: TGTGCCAGCAGCTTGTGGGGCCTGCGATCGGACACTGAAGCTTTCTTT; CDR3: CASSLWGLRSDTEAFF
size: once; D: TRBD1; V: TRBV5-5; J: TRBJ2-7; DNA: TGTGCCAGCAGCTCACCCGGGACAGTCCCCGAGGGGTACTCCTACGAGCAGTACTTC; CDR3: CASSSPGTVPEGYSYEQYF
size: .; D: .; V: TRBV5-1; J: TRBJ2-3; DNA: TGCGCCAGCAGCTTGGGACAGTACACAGATACGCAGTATTTT; CDR3: CASSLGQYTDTQYF
size: .; D: .; V: TRBV19; J: TRBJ2-7; DNA: TGTGCCAGTAGTGTGTCAGGGGTACCGTCCTACGAGCAGTACTTC; CDR3: CASSVSGVPSYEQYF
size: .; D: .; V: TRBV27; J: TRBJ2-7; DNA: TGTGCCAGCGCCGATCTCGTTCGCTATAACTCCTACGAGCAGTACTTC; CDR3: CASADLVRYNSYEQYF
size: .; D: TRBD2; V: TRBV5-6; J: TRBJ2-1; DNA: TGTGCCAGCAGCCTGGAACTAGCGGGACGGTGGGGCAATGAGCAGTTCTTC; CDR3: CASSLELAGRWGNEQFF
size: .; D: .; V: TRBV19; J: TRBJ2-3; DNA: TGTGCCAGTAGTCAGGGCCCAGATACGCAGTATTTT; CDR3: CASSQGPDTQYF
size: .; D: .; V: TRBV6-1; J: TRBJ2-2; DNA: TGTGCCAGCAGTGAATCCTCGTATATCGGGGAGCTGTTTTTT; CDR3: CASSESSYIGELFF
size: once; D: TRBD1; V: TRBV4-1; J: TRBJ1-2; DNA: TGCGCCAGCAGCCAAGGGACAGGGGAGATCTATGGCTACACCTTC; CDR3: CASSQGTGEIYGYTF
size: .; D: .; V: TRBV30; J: TRBJ1-2; DNA: TGTGCCTGGGAGCACGGTCCGATCTACACCTTC; CDR3: CAWEHGPIYTF
size: .; D: TRBD1; V: TRBV4-1; J: TRBJ1-6; DNA: TGCGCCAGCAGCCAAGAATGGGACAGGGTAATGGTATCACCCCTCCACTTT; CDR3: CASSQEWDRVMVSPLHF
size: .; D: .; V: TRBV6-5; J: TRBJ1-2; DNA: TGTGCCAGCGTGGTTGGAGCTTTTGGAGGCTACACCTTC; CDR3: CASVVGAFGGYTF
size: .; D: .; V: TRBV27; J: TRBJ2-1; DNA: TGTGCCAGCAGTTACGGTATCTCCTACAATGAGCAGTTCTTC; CDR3: CASSYGISYNEQFF
size: .; D: .; V: TRBV5-4; J: TRBJ2-5; DNA: TGTGCCAGCAGCTTGGCCCTGCGCGGAGCCCAAGAGACCCAGTACTTC; CDR3: CASSLALRGAQETQYF
size: .; D: TRBD2; V: TRBV2; J: TRBJ2-4; DNA: TGTGCCAGCAGTGAAGAGCGGGGGGCGGTCGCCATTCAGTACTTC; CDR3: CASSEERGAVAIQYF
size: .; D: TRBD2; V: TRBV11-2; J: TRBJ2-1; DNA: TGTGCCAGCACCAGGCGGGCGGGGGGGGCCTACAATGAGCAGTTCTTC; CDR3: CASTRRAGGAYNEQFF
size: .; D: TRBD2; V: TRBV4-1; J: TRBJ2-3; DNA: TGCGCCAGCAGGCCTACCCCGGGGGGGAGCCCAGATACGCAGTATTTT; CDR3: CASRPTPGGSPDTQYF
size: .; D: .; V: TRBV6-5; J: TRBJ2-7; DNA: TGTGCCAGCAGTTACTCGATTGGGGCCCTCGACTACGAGCAGTACTTC; CDR3: CASSYSIGALDYEQYF
size: .; D: TRBD1; V: TRBV6-5; J: TRBJ1-1; DNA: TGTGCCACCCAAGGACAGGGGAACACTGAAGCTTTCTTT; CDR3: CATQGQGNTEAFF
size: .; D: .; V: TRBV4-1; J: TRBJ2-1; DNA: TGCGCCAGCAGCCAAGAAGTAGATTCCTATGAGCAGTTCTTC; CDR3: CASSQEVDSYEQFF
size: .; D: .; V: TRBV11-2; J: TRBJ2-7; DNA: TGTGCCAGCAGCTTAGGGTGGGACTTTGCCTACGAGCAGTACTTC; CDR3: CASSLGWDFAYEQYF
size: once; D: .; V: TRBV5-1; J: TRBJ1-5; DNA: TGCGCCAGCAGCCCTGAAGGGGATTTGAATCAGCCCCAGCATTTT; CDR3: CASSPEGDLNQPQHF
size: .; D: .; V: TRBV5-4; J: TRBJ2-3; DNA: TGTGCCAGCAGCGGCGGGGCAGTTGGGGTCTATACGCAGTATTTT; CDR3: CASSGGAVGVYTQYF
size: .; D: .; V: TRBV7-9; J: TRBJ2-3; DNA: TGTGCCAGCAGCCAACCAAAGGCGGCTAGCACAGATACGCAGTATTTT; CDR3: CASSQPKAASTDTQYF
size: .; D: .; V: TRBV5-1; J: TRBJ2-1; DNA: TGCGCCAGCAGCTTTACAGGTTACAATGAGCAGTTCTTC; CDR3: CASSFTGYNEQFF
size: .; D: TRBD2; V: TRBV18; J: TRBJ2-7; DNA: TGTGCCAGCTCACCACTAGCGGGCACCTACGAGCAGTACTTC; CDR3: CASSPLAGTYEQYF
size: .; D: .; V: TRBV7-6; J: TRBJ1-1; DNA: TGTGCCAGCAGCCCCCCACCAGGGGAAAGCACTGAAGCTTTCTTT; CDR3: CASSPPPGESTEAFF
size: few; D: TRBD2; V: TRBV2; J: TRBJ2-5; DNA: TGTGCCAGCAGTCCTACGACTAGCGTTAGAGAGACCCAGTACTTC; CDR3: CASSPTTSVRETQYF
size: .; D: .; V: TRBV5-1; J: TRBJ2-3; DNA: TGCGCCAGCAGCTATGGGGCTAGCACAGATACGCAGTATTTT; CDR3: CASSYGASTDTQYF
size: .; D: .; V: TRBV6-5; J: TRBJ1-5; DNA: TGTGCCAGCACCCCGGGAACGGGGGGCAATCAGCCCCAGCATTTT; CDR3: CASTPGTGGNQPQHF
size: .; D: .; V: TRBV9; J: TRBJ2-3; DNA: TGTGCCAGCAGCGGACCCGGGACAAAGAGCACAGATACGCAGTATTTT; CDR3: CASSGPGTKSTDTQYF
size: .; D: .; V: TRBV18; J: TRBJ1-2; DNA: TGTGCCAGCCAGAATACAGCAGGGCTCTATGGCTACACCTTC; CDR3: CASQNTAGLYGYTF
size: .; D: TRBD1; V: TRBV30; J: TRBJ2-6; DNA: TGTGCTTCGGGACAGTTCTCTTCTGGGGCCAACGTCCTGACTTTC; CDR3: CASGQFSSGANVLTF